The clone carrying this T cell receptor (beta chain) was observed many times. Its target is unknown. The data were taken from a study of response to subunit inactivated influenza vaccine. Findings and limits, study-wide: Authors suggested few new T cells are recruited by each seasonal influenza vaccination.

CDR3 size: 14 residues. Trimming took off 4 bases at V and 3 bases at J, with 12 bases between the two ends. The germline V gene encodes CDR1 LGHNA and CDR2 YNFKEQ. TCRdb recomputed calls from the RT-PCR reads with MiXCR, one row per CDR3 protein. This table has approximately 500,000 distinct CDR3 sequences, roughly 13% appearing once. The sample here was PBMCs from blood, taken about 40 days after vaccination. The clonotype was recovered from a man aged 50 to 60 who received an inactivated influenza vaccine. The chain employs TRBV4-2 and TRBJ2-5; no clear D. CDR3 nucleotide sequence: TGTGCCAGCAGCCCACAGCTCTCGGAAGAGACCCAGTACTTC. Protein product: CASSPQLSEETQYF.